These 21 T cell receptor beta chains share one sample of origin, sequenced in a study of monozygotic twins with inflammatory bowel disease (dated by TCRdb to between 2018 and 2021). Libraries were built with 5' RACE. For sequencing, an Illumina HiSeq 2500 was employed. TCRdb reprocessed the reads and lists each CDR3 protein sequence as a single entry, with no DNA. The table for this sample records more than 300,000 distinct CDR3 sequences. The top ten clones comprise roughly 5.8% of the sample. The sample taken for sequencing was blood. The receptors come from a human donor with ulcerative colitis or Crohn's disease, or a healthy co-twin of an affected twin (not recorded which).

J is TRBJ1-5 and V is TRBV20-1; the D call of TRBD1 rests on TCRdb alone, since no DNA is present to check it. This CDR3 spans 13 amino acids. From germline, CDR1 is DFQATT and CDR2 SNEGSKA (reference sequence). CDR3 region: CSARGTGDQPQHF.

The gene calls are TRBV28 and TRBJ1-6; TCRdb lists TRBD1, though no DNA is available to test this call. Germline V gene sequence: CDR1 MDHEN, CDR2 SYDVKM. There are 14 residues in the CDR3. The CDR3 reads CASSSTGGGSPLHF.

This rearrangement joins TRBV9 to TRBJ2-1. Germline V gene lookup returns CDR1 SGDLS and CDR2 YYNGEE. This CDR3 spans 15 amino acids. The CDR3 spells CASSVVSESYNEQFF.

The chain links TRBV11-2 to TRBJ1-5; TCRdb's D gene call, TRBD1, goes unchecked for lack of DNA. Germline CDR1 reads SGHAT; CDR2 reads FQNNGV. This CDR3 comprises 15 residues. CDR3 amino acids: CASSLGDRVSQPQHF.

This chain's CDR3 is CASTNGDTQYF. The chain recombines TRBV7-2 with TRBJ2-3. The CDR3 spans 11 residues. Per germline, CDR1 SGHTA and CDR2 FQGNSA.

This chain connects TRBV12-3 or TRBV12-4 to TRBJ2-1; the D gene TCRdb calls, TRBD1, cannot be checked with no DNA. The CDR3 runs 14 residues. CDR3 sequence reads: CASSLETVGTAQFF.

This rearrangement joins TRBV11-1 to TRBJ2-3; TCRdb names TRBD2, which stays unverified in the absence of DNA. Germline V gene lookup returns CDR1 SGHAT and CDR2 FQDESV (reference sequence). The CDR3 length is 18 residues. CDR3 sequence: CASSLPRGRPRSTDTQYF.

This sequence joins TRBV24-1 and TRBJ1-2; the D gene TCRdb calls, TRBD1, cannot be checked with no DNA. The CDR3 runs 17 residues. Per germline, CDR1 KGHDR and CDR2 SFDVKD. The CDR3 here is CATSQTGTGGSNYGYTF.

This rearrangement joins TRBV7-2 to TRBJ2-1; TCRdb picks TRBD1, but there is no DNA to check that call. The CDR3 is 16 residues long. Germline lookup yields CDR1 SGHTA and CDR2 FQGNSA. CDR3 residues: CASSPRGQGWNQEQFF.

This chain joins TRBV7-2 and TRBJ1-2; TCRdb designates TRBD1, a call that cannot be tested without DNA. CDR1 SGHTA and CDR2 FQGNSA come from the germline V gene. This CDR3 is built from 13 residues. CDR3 residues: CASGGTGGWGYTF.

V is TRBV6-5 and J is TRBJ1-3. This CDR3 spans 15 amino acids. Germline assignment: CDR1 MNHEY and CDR2 SVGAGI. The CDR3 sequence is CASSWLVRSGNTIYF.

The J gene is TRBJ2-4, the V gene TRBV6-5. Germline lookup yields CDR1 MNHEY and CDR2 SVGAGI. This CDR3 spans 12 amino acids. The CDR3 is CASSDMKNIQYF.

The rearrangement uses TRBV5-1 and TRBJ2-7; TCRdb's D call of TRBD1 is untestable without DNA. Germline lookup yields CDR1 SGHRS and CDR2 YFSETQ. The CDR3 totals 17 residues. The CDR3 protein is CASSLALQDRLFYEQYF.

The chain combines TRBV20-1 with TRBJ1-2; TCRdb outputs TRBD1, but without DNA this stays unchecked. The CDR3 length is 14 residues. Germline-derived CDR1 and CDR2 are DFQATT and SNEGSKA (reference sequence). The CDR3 sequence: CSARDGRGGYGYTF.

The chain links TRBV5-1 to TRBJ2-1; with no DNA, the TCRdb D assignment of TRBD1 cannot be verified. Germline CDR1 and CDR2: SGHRS and YFSETQ. CDR3 size: 16 residues. CDR3 in amino acids: CASSLATGPNYNEQFF.

The chain carries TRBV24-1 and TRBJ1-3. The CDR3 sequence is 13 residues long. From germline, CDR1 is KGHDR and CDR2 SFDVKD. This CDR3 is CATSDLRSDTIYF.

The J gene is TRBJ1-1, the V gene TRBV18; TCRdb selects TRBD1, and the lack of DNA leaves this call unchecked. Germline values: CDR1 KGHSH, CDR2 LQKENI. The CDR3 has 16 residues. CDR3 residues: CASSPLGLGTDTEAFF. Complete variable domain (other parts from reference TRBV18 and TRBJ1-1): NAGVMQNPRHLVRRRGQEARLRCSPMKGHSHVYWYRQLPEEGLKFMVYLQKENIIDESGMPKERFSAEFPKEGPSILRIQQVVRGDSAAYFCASSPLGLGTDTEAFFGQGTRLTVV.

J is TRBJ2-7 and V is TRBV7-9; TCRdb gives TRBD2 as the D gene, but with no DNA this cannot be confirmed. This CDR3 comprises 16 residues. Germline CDR1 is SEHNR and CDR2 is FQNEAQ (reference sequence). The chain's CDR3 is CASSDQGLAVTYEQYF.

This chain connects TRBV15 to TRBJ1-5; as DNA is missing, the TRBD1 call by TCRdb cannot be tested. Germline CDR1 LNHNV, CDR2 YYDKDF (reference sequence). The CDR3 has 15 amino acids. CDR3 sequence reads: CATSSAPGSNQPQHF.

The CDR3 reads CASSSSGGGGYNEQFF. This rearrangement joins TRBV7-3 to TRBJ2-1; the TCRdb call, TRBD2, lacks DNA for checking. Germline V gives CDR1 SGHTA, CDR2 FQGTGA. The CDR3 has 16 residues.

The J gene is TRBJ2-7, the V gene TRBV9; the D call from TCRdb, TRBD1, cannot be confirmed without DNA. CDR3 length: 15 amino acids. The germline V gene encodes CDR1 SGDLS and CDR2 YYNGEE. This CDR3 is CASSGQTGGLYEQYF.